The text below deals with one TCR beta chain. Germline V gene data show CDR1 as SEHNR and CDR2 as FQNEAQ (reference sequence). V lost 5 bases to trimming and J lost 0 bases; unmatched junction nucleotides: 4. This CDR3 has 14 amino acids. In the authors' workflow: Amplification with reference gene primers provided the estimates of nucleated cell counts. Method: immunoSEQ multiplex PCR; TCRdb's copy keeps in-frame clones and lacks some. D and trimming come from the DNA, and the V and J calls and clone size come from that table. The sample holds fewer than 45,000 clones, approximately 85% seen once. The entry originates in a study of blood T cell repertoires in COVID-19. Study details: Samples taken during acute and convalescent COVID-19 were collected in the United States, Italy and Spain. T cells, B-cell-depleted T cells, or PBMCs provided the cDNA or gDNA that served as material.

Sequences were obtained from peripheral blood. The genes are TRBV7-9 and TRBJ2-7, with TRBD1 identical over 7 bases. This TCR derives from a woman aged 80 or older with acute or convalescent COVID-19. The CDR3 region has the DNA TGTGCCAGCAGCCAACAGGGGATCTCCTACGAGCAGTACTTC. Protein: CASSQQGISYEQYF. The complete variable domain, with remaining parts taken from reference TRBV7-9 and TRBJ2-7, reads DTGVSQNPRHKITKRGQNVTFRCDPISEHNRLYWYRQTLGQGPEFLTYFQNEAQLEKSRLLSDRFSAERPKGSFSTLEIQRTEQGDSAMYLCASSQQGISYEQYFGPGTRLTVT.